This T cell receptor (beta chain) derives from a study of long-term antiretroviral therapy in people with HIV. Germline V gene data show CDR1 as LNHDA and CDR2 as SQIVND (reference sequence). The CDR3 totals 14 residues. V lost 3 bases and J lost 1, with 7 bases in between. It was version v3.0 of the immunoSEQ assay that was run at survey level. Assay: immunoSEQ multiplex PCR; the TCRdb copy retains only in-frame clones and omits some. Among roughly 40,000 clones listed, about 94% were seen once. The chain couples TRBV19 to TRBJ2-1, with a possible D match to TRBD2 (6 bases). The clonotype comes from a man in his thirties or forties with HIV. Sequences were derived from unsorted PBMCs, sampled 9.2 years after starting antiretroviral therapy. In DNA, the CDR3 is TGTGCCAGTAGTATTCGGGAGTCCTACAATGAGCAGTTCTTC. Amino acid sequence: CASSIRESYNEQFF.